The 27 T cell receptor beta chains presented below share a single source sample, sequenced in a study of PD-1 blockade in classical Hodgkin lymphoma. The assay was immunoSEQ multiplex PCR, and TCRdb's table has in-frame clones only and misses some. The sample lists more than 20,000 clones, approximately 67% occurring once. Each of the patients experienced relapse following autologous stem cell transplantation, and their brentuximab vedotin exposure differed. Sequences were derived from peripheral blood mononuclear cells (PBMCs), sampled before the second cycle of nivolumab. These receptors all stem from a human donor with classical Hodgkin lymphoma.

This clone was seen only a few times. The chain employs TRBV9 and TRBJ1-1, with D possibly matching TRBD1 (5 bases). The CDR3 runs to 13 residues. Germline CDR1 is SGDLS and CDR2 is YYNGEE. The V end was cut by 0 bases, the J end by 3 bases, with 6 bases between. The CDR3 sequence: CASSVGGDTEAFF. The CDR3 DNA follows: TGTGCCAGCAGCGTAGGAGGGGACACTGAAGCTTTCTTT.

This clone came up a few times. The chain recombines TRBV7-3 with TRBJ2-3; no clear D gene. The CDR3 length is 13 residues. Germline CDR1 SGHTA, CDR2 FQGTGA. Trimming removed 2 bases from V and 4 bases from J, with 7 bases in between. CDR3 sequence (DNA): TGTGCCAGCAGCTTAGGGTATGCAGATACGCAGTATTTT. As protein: CASSLGYADTQYF.

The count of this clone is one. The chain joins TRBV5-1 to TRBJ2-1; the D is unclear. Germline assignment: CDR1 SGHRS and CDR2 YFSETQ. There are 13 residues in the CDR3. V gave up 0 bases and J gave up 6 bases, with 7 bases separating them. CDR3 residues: CASSLEDGNEQFF. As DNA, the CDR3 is TGCGCCAGCAGCTTGGAGGATGGCAATGAGCAGTTCTTC.

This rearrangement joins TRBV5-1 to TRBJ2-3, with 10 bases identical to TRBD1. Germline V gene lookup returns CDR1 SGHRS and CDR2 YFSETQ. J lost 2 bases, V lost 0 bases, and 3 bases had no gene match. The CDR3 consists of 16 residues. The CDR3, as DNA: TGCGCCAGCAGCTTGGTGGGACAGGGGCTCACAGATACGCAGTATTTT. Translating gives CASSLVGQGLTDTQYF.

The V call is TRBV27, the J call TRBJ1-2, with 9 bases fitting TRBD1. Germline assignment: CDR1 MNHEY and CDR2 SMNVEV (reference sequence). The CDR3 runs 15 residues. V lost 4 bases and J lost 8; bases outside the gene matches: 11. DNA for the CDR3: TGTGCCAGCAGTTCCCTTGGGACAGGGCCTCTCGGCTACACCTTC. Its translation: CASSSLGTGPLGYTF.

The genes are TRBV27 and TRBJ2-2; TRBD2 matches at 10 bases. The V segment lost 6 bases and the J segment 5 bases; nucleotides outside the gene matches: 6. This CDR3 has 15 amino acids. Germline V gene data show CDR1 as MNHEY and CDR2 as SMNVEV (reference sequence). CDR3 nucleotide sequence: TGTGCCAGCAGGAAAATAGCGGGGGGAACCGGGGAGCTGTTTTTT. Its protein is CASRKIAGGTGELFF.

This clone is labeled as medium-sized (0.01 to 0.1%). The CDR3 is CATQRDGSGDTQYF. The CDR3 DNA reads TGCGCCACCCAAAGGGATGGGAGCGGGGATACGCAGTATTTT. The V gene is TRBV10-1, the J gene TRBJ2-3, with a tentative D call TRBD2 (6 bases). V was pared by 10 bases and J by 6 bases, with 20 bases between. The CDR3 runs to 14 residues. Germline lookup yields CDR1 WNHNN and CDR2 SYGVQD (reference sequence).

DNA for the CDR3: TGCGCCAGCGGCTGGCAGGGTGAAACCGGGGAGCTGTTTTTT. Translated: CASGWQGETGELFF. The V gene is TRBV5-1, the J gene TRBJ2-2; possible D gene TRBD1, 5 bases. CDR1 and CDR2 (germline): SGHRS, YFSETQ. This CDR3 region has 14 residues. The V gene lost 7 bases and the J gene lost 5 bases, with 15 bases spanning the gap.

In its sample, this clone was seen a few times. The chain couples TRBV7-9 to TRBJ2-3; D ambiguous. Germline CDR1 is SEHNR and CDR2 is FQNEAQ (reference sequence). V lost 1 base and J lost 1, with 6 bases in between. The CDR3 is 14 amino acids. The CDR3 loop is CASSLDWGTDTQYF. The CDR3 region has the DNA TGTGCCAGCAGCTTAGATTGGGGCACAGATACGCAGTATTTT. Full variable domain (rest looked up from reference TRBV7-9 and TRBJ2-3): DTGVSQNPRHKITKRGQNVTFRCDPISEHNRLYWYRQTLGQGPEFLTYFQNEAQLEKSRLLSDRFSAERPKGSFSTLEIQRTEQGDSAMYLCASSLDWGTDTQYFGPGTRLTVL.

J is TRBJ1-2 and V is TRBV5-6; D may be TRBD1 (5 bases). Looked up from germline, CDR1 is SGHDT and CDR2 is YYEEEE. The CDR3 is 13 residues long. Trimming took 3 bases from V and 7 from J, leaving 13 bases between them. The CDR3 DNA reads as TGTGCCAGCAGCTCTGGGGGACCGAGTGGCTACACCTTC. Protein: CASSSGGPSGYTF.

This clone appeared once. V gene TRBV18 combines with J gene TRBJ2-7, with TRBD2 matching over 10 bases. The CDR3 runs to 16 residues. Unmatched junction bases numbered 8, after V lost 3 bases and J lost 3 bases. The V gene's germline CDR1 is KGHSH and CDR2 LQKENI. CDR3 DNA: TGTGCCAGCTCACCTTATAGCGGGAGGAGATTCTACGAGCAGTACTTC. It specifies CASSPYSGRRFYEQYF.

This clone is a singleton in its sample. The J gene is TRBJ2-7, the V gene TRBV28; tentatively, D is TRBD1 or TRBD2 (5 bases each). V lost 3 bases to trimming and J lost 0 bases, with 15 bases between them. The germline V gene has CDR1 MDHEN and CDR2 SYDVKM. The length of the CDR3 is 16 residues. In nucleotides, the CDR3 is TGTGCCAGCAGTTTTTCCGGGACGGTGAGCTCCTACGAGCAGTACTTC. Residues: CASSFSGTVSSYEQYF.

The CDR3 protein is CASSSGRDGFYEQYF. The CDR3 DNA follows: TGCGCCAGCAGCTCCGGCAGGGATGGCTTCTACGAGCAGTACTTC. The chain recombines TRBV5-1 with TRBJ2-7; a possible D gene is TRBD1 (5 bases). This CDR3 has 15 amino acids. Looked up from germline, CDR1 is SGHRS and CDR2 is YFSETQ. The V end was cut by 3 bases, the J end by 3 bases, with 16 bases between.

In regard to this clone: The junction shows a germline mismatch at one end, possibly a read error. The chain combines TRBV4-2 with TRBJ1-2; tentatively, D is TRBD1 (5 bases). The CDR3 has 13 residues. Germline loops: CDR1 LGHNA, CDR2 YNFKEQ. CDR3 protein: CASSEDRNYGYTF. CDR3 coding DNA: TGTGCCAGCAGCGAAGACAGAAACTATGGCTACACCTTC.

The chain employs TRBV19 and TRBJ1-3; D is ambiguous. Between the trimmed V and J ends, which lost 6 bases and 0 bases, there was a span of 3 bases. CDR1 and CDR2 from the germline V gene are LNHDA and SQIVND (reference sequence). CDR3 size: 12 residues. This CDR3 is CASRSSGNTIYF. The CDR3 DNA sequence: TGTGCCAGTAGGAGCTCTGGAAACACCATATATTTT.

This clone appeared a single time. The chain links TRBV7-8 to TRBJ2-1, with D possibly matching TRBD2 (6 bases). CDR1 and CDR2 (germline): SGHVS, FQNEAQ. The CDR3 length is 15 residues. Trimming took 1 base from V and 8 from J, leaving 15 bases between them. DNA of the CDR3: TGTGCCAGCAGCTTAGAAGGAGGGCTTCGCCATGAGCAGTTCTTC. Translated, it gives CASSLEGGLRHEQFF.

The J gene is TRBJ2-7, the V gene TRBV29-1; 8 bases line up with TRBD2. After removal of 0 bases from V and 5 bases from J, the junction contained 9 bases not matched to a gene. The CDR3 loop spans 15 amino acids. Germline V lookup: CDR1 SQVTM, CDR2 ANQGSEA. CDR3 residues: CSVEDTGGYEDEQYF. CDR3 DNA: TGCAGCGTTGAAGACACGGGGGGGTACGAAGACGAGCAGTACTTC.

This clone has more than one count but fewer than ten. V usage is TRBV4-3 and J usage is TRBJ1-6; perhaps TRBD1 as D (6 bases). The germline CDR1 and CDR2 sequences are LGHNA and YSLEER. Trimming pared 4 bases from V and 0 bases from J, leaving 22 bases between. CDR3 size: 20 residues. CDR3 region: CASSPGADSTLSSYNSPLHF. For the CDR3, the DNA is TGCGCCAGCAGCCCGGGGGCGGACAGCACACTAAGCTCCTATAATTCACCCCTCCACTTT.

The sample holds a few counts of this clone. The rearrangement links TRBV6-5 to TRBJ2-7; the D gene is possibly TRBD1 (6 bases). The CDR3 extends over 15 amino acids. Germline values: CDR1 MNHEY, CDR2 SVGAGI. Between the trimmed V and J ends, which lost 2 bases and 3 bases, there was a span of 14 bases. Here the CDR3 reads CASSYKTGKSYEQYF. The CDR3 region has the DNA TGTGCCAGCAGTTACAAGACAGGAAAAAGCTACGAGCAGTACTTC.

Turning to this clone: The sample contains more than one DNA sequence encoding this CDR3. This chain's CDR3 is CASTIAGEVTQYF. The CDR3 nucleotides are TGTGCCAGTACGATAGCGGGAGAGGTTACGCAGTATTTT. The J gene is TRBJ2-3, the V gene TRBV19; 9 positions agree with TRBD2. With V trimmed by 7 bases and J by 8 bases, 7 bases remained unmatched. In germline, CDR1 is LNHDA, CDR2 SQIVND (reference sequence). This CDR3 spans 13 amino acids. Combining the CDR3 with reference TRBV19 and TRBJ2-3 gives the whole variable domain DGGITQSPKYLFRKEGQNVTLSCEQNLNHDAMYWYRQDPGQGLRLIYYSQIVNDFQKGDIAEGYSVSREKKESFPLTVTSAQKNPTAFYLCASTIAGEVTQYFGPGTRLTVL.

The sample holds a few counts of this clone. The DNA for the CDR3 is TGTGCCAGCAGATCCCTTAGCGGGAGCTCCTACGAGCAGTACTTC. Encoded protein: CASRSLSGSSYEQYF. The chain links TRBV6-5 to TRBJ2-7; 9 bases align to TRBD2. The CDR3 spans 15 residues. Germline loops: CDR1 MNHEY, CDR2 SVGAGI. J lost 0 bases, V lost 6 bases, and 6 bases had no gene match.

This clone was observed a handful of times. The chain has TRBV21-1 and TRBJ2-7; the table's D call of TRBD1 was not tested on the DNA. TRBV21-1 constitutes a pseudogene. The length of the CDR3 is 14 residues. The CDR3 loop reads CASSKKENRTEQYF. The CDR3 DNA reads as TGTGCCAGCAGCAAAAAGGAGAACAGGACCGAGCAGTACTTC.

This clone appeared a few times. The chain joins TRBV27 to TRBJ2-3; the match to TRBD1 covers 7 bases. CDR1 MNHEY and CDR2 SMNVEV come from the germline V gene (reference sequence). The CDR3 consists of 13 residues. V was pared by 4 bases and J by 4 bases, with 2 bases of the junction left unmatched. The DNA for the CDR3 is TGTGCCAGCAGTTCCCAGGGGGCAGATACGCAGTATTTT. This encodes CASSSQGADTQYF.

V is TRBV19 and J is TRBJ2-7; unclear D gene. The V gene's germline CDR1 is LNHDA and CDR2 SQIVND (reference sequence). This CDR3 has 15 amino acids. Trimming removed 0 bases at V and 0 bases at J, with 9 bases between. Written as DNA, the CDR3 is TGTGCCAGTAGTATAGATGGCAGGTACTCCTACGAGCAGTACTTC. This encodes CASSIDGRYSYEQYF.

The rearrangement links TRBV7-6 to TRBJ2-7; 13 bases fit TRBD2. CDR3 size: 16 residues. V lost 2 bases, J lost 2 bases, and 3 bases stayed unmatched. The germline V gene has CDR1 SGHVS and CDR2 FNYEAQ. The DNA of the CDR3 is TGTGCCAGCAGCTTAACGACTAGCGGGGGGACCTACGAGCAGTACTTC. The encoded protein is CASSLTTSGGTYEQYF.

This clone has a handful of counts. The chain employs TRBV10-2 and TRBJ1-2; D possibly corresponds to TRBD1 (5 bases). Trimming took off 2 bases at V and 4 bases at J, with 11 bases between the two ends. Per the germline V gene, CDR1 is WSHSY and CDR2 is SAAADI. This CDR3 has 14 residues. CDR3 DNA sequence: TGCGCCAGCAGTGAGAATGGGGGTCTCTATGGCTACACCTTC. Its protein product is CASSENGGLYGYTF.

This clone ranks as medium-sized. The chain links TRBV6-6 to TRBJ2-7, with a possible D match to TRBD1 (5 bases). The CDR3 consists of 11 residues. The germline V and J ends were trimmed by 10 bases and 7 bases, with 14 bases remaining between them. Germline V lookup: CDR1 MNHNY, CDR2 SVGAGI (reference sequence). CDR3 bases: TGTGCCACCAAGGGGTTTGGGGAGCAGTACTTC. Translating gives CATKGFGEQYF.